Listed here are 21 T cell receptor beta chains from one sample, sequenced in a study of response to subunit inactivated influenza vaccine. TCRdb redid the calling of the RT-PCR reads with MiXCR, one entry per CDR3 protein. In the table there are 500,000 to 600,000 distinct CDR3 sequences, more than 15% of which are singletons. The starting material was CD4+ T cells sorted from PBMCs, obtained about 23 months after vaccination. Receptor source: a man aged 45 to 75 who received an inactivated influenza vaccine.

The chain uses TRBV29-1 and TRBJ1-3; 8 bases agree with TRBD1. This CDR3 region has 13 residues. V dropped 6 bases and J dropped 3; count of bases not matched to a gene: 4. Germline values: CDR1 SQVTM, CDR2 ANQGSEA. This chain's CDR3 is CSVATGVGNTIYF. The CDR3 DNA sequence: TGCAGCGTCGCGACAGGGGTTGGAAACACCATATATTTT.

This CDR3 is CASSLTSGRSTDTQYF. The DNA of the CDR3 is TGTGCCAGCTCACTTACTAGCGGGAGGAGCACAGATACGCAGTATTTT. The chain combines TRBV18 with TRBJ2-3, with 12 bases lining up with TRBD2. Germline V gene data show CDR1 as KGHSH and CDR2 as LQKENI. CDR3 length: 16 residues. Losses at the gene ends were 4 bases for V and 0 bases for J; bases not matched to a gene: 2.

This clonotype has more than one count but fewer than ten. This chain uses TRBV5-1 with TRBJ2-5, with 14 bases identical to TRBD2. CDR3 length: 15 residues. Per the germline V gene, CDR1 is SGHRS and CDR2 is YFSETQ. V lost 4 bases, J lost 4 bases, and 3 bases stayed unmatched. The CDR3 spells CASSMGLAGAETQYF. The CDR3 DNA reads as TGCGCCAGCAGCATGGGACTAGCGGGAGCAGAGACCCAGTACTTC. Combining the CDR3 with reference TRBV5-1 and TRBJ2-5 gives the whole variable domain KAGVTQTPRYLIKTRGQQVTLSCSPISGHRSVSWYQQTPGQGLQFLFEYFSETQRNKGNFPGRFSGRQFSNSRSEMNVSTLELGDSALYLCASSMGLAGAETQYFGPGTRLLVL.

This chain uses TRBV25-1 with TRBJ1-4; D is undetermined. There are 13 residues in the CDR3. The V gene's germline CDR1 is MGHDK and CDR2 SYGVNS. V lost 4 bases, J lost 8 bases, and 11 bases lay in between. CDR3 protein: CASSGDPWEKLFF. The CDR3 DNA is TGTGCCAGCAGTGGCGATCCTTGGGAAAAACTGTTTTTT. Complete variable domain (other parts from reference TRBV25-1 and TRBJ1-4): EADIYQTPRYLVIGTGKKITLECSQTMGHDKMYWYQQDPGMELHLIHYSYGVNSTEKGDLSSESTVSRIRTEHFPLTLESARPSHTSQYLCASSGDPWEKLFFGSGTQLSVL.

This clonotype appeared a few times. The V gene is TRBV5-5, the J gene TRBJ2-1; a possible D gene is TRBD2 (6 bases). This CDR3 spans 13 amino acids. The V end was cut by 4 bases, the J end by 9 bases, with 14 bases between. The germline V gene encodes CDR1 SGHKS and CDR2 YYEKEE (reference sequence). CDR3 in DNA: TGTGCCAGCAGCCCCCACTCCGGGGGTGAGCAGTTCTTC. Translation gives CASSPHSGGEQFF. Combining the CDR3 with reference TRBV5-5 and TRBJ2-1 gives the whole variable domain DAGVTQSPTHLIKTRGQQVTLRCSPISGHKSVSWYQQVLGQGPQFIFQYYEKEERGRGNFPDRFSARQFPNYSSELNVNALLLGDSALYLCASSPHSGGEQFFGPGTRLTVL.

The V call is TRBV3-1, the J call TRBJ2-1; D uncertain. CDR1 is LGHDT and CDR2 is YNNKEL in the germline V gene (reference sequence). The V end lost 4 bases, the J end lost 3 bases, and 19 bases lay between the germline ends. The CDR3 spans 17 residues. CDR3 protein: CASSLDAQSFLYNEQFF. The CDR3 nucleotides read TGTGCCAGCAGCCTCGACGCTCAATCTTTCCTCTACAATGAGCAGTTCTTC.

In its sample, this clonotype was seen a few times. V is TRBV6-1 and J is TRBJ1-5; no firm D call. Germline CDR1 and CDR2: MNHNS and SASEGT. The ends were cut back, 2 bases at V and 5 bases at J, with 7 bases in the middle. The CDR3 has 13 residues. The CDR3 DNA follows: TGTGCCAGCAGTGAAACATCGGATCAGCCCCAGCATTTT. Protein sequence: CASSETSDQPQHF.

The chain uses TRBV18 and TRBJ2-6; 8 positions agree with TRBD1. This CDR3 contains 22 residues. Germline V gives CDR1 KGHSH, CDR2 LQKENI. V was pared by 3 bases and J by 4 bases, with 23 bases of the junction left unmatched. The CDR3 region has the DNA TGTGCCAGCTCACCGAGGATAGGGCGTCAGGACAGGGCGTTTTCCGGGGCCAACGTCCTGACTTTC. Encoded protein: CASSPRIGRQDRAFSGANVLTF.

This sequence joins TRBV5-1 and TRBJ1-1; D is perhaps TRBD1 (6 bases). V lost 6 bases and J lost 3, with 12 bases in between. The CDR3 consists of 13 residues. Germline values: CDR1 SGHRS, CDR2 YFSETQ. The CDR3 protein is CASTVQGDTEAFF. The CDR3 DNA reads as TGCGCCAGCACGGTACAGGGTGACACTGAAGCTTTCTTT. Variable domain in full (rest from reference TRBV5-1 and TRBJ1-1): KAGVTQTPRYLIKTRGQQVTLSCSPISGHRSVSWYQQTPGQGLQFLFEYFSETQRNKGNFPGRFSGRQFSNSRSEMNVSTLELGDSALYLCASTVQGDTEAFFGQGTRLTVV.

Only one count was recorded for this clonotype. The rearrangement links TRBV15 to TRBJ1-4; TRBD1 aligns across 9 bases. V was clipped by 5 bases and J by 3 bases; unmatched bases: 4. Germline CDR1 and CDR2: LNHNV and YYDKDF (reference sequence). There are 15 residues in the CDR3. Here the CDR3 DNA reads TGTGCCACCAGCGGGGGACAGGGATCTAATGAAAAACTGTTTTTT. This sequence encodes CATSGGQGSNEKLFF.

Comment on this clonotype: One end of the junction does not line up with germline, which may come from a read error. The CDR3 nucleotides are TGTGCCAGCAGTGCCCCCGGGACCGTCTTC. Protein sequence: CASSAPGTVF. The chain employs TRBV2 and TRBJ2-1; D might be TRBD1 or TRBD2, each matching 5 bases. This CDR3 has 10 residues. Germline V CDR1 and CDR2: SNHLY, FYNNEI.

This chain links TRBV9 with TRBJ2-3; 9 bases fit TRBD1. The CDR3 has 18 residues. The germline V gene encodes CDR1 SGDLS and CDR2 YYNGEE. After removal of 4 bases from V and 2 bases from J, the junction contained 14 bases not matched to a gene. CDR3 coding DNA: TGTGCCAGCAGCTCGGGACAGGGTAGCGGGCGGATCACAGATACGCAGTATTTT. Its translation is CASSSGQGSGRITDTQYF. The whole variable domain, filled in from reference TRBV9 and TRBJ2-3, reads DSGVTQTPKHLITATGQRVTLRCSPRSGDLSVYWYQQSLDQGLQFLIQYYNGEERAKGNILERFSAQQFPDLHSELNLSSLELGDSALYFCASSSGQGSGRITDTQYFGPGTRLTVL.

This clonotype showed up just a few times. V gene TRBV4-2 combines with J gene TRBJ2-2, with D uncertain. This CDR3 is 15 amino acids long. V shed 7 bases and J shed 2 bases, with 14 bases lying between them. CDR1 LGHNA and CDR2 YNFKEQ come from the germline V gene. Here the CDR3 DNA reads TGTGCCAGCAAGCCAAGAGATGGAAACACCGGGGAGCTGTTTTTT. Translation: CASKPRDGNTGELFF.

The chain joins TRBV4-3 to TRBJ1-5; D is unclear. The CDR3 is 15 residues long. V lost 0 bases, J lost 0 bases, and 6 bases lay in between. Germline CDR1 LGHNA, CDR2 YSLEER. CDR3 protein: CASSQDLLSNQPQHF. CDR3 in DNA: TGCGCCAGCAGCCAAGATTTACTTAGCAATCAGCCCCAGCATTTT.

Only a few counts were recorded for this clonotype. The V gene is TRBV7-2, the J gene TRBJ1-2; D uncertain. Trimming shortened V by 5 bases and J by 1 base, and 8 bases separated the two germline ends. This CDR3 spans 13 amino acids. Germline lookup yields CDR1 SGHTA and CDR2 FQGNSA. DNA for the CDR3: TGTGCCAGCAGCCCGCACAGTAACTATGGCTACACCTTC. Residues: CASSPHSNYGYTF.

This chain uses TRBV6-2 or TRBV6-3 with TRBJ1-1; a possible D gene is TRBD1 (6 bases). Trimming took off 5 bases at V and 3 bases at J, with 13 bases between the two ends. The CDR3 is 14 residues long. Germline CDR1 reads MNHEY; CDR2 reads SVGEGT. The CDR3 loop reads CASSPYREYTEAFF. The DNA of the CDR3 is TGTGCCAGCAGTCCGTACAGGGAGTACACTGAAGCTTTCTTT.

This clonotype was counted a few times. The chain recombines TRBV28 with TRBJ1-5, with 9 bases identical to TRBD1. J was trimmed by 0 bases and V by 6 bases; bases with no gene match: 9. Per germline, CDR1 MDHEN and CDR2 SYDVKM. The CDR3 consists of 17 residues. CDR3 nucleotides: TGTGCCAGCAGCCAACAGGGGGCACCGAATAGCAATCAGCCCCAGCATTTT. Amino acids: CASSQQGAPNSNQPQHF.

The chain employs TRBV24-1 and TRBJ1-2, with D unclear. The ends were cut back, 4 bases at V and 5 bases at J, with 4 bases in the middle. The V gene's germline CDR1 is KGHDR and CDR2 SFDVKD. The CDR3 extends over 11 amino acids. The DNA for the CDR3 is TGTGCCACCAGTGAGGGGTATGGCTACACCTTC. Its translation: CATSEGYGYTF.

This chain links TRBV7-2 with TRBJ1-5; D is perhaps TRBD1 (6 bases). Germline values: CDR1 SGHTA, CDR2 FQGNSA. The CDR3 loop spans 15 amino acids. Trimming took off 5 bases at V and 2 bases at J, with 13 bases between the two ends. The CDR3 DNA reads as TGTGCCAGCAGCCAGCAACAGGGCGGCAATCAGCCCCAGCATTTT. Amino acid sequence: CASSQQQGGNQPQHF.

The chain links TRBV7-8 to TRBJ2-1; D remains ambiguous. V shed 5 bases and J shed 7 bases, with 15 bases lying between them. CDR1 is SGHVS and CDR2 is FQNEAQ in the germline V gene. The CDR3 runs 14 residues. CDR3 in amino acids: CASSPKRMWNEQFF. The DNA for the CDR3 is TGTGCCAGCAGCCCAAAAAGGATGTGGAATGAGCAGTTCTTC.

This clonotype was picked up a small number of times. V usage is TRBV3-1 and J usage is TRBJ2-3; D gene uncertain. Germline CDR1 is LGHDT and CDR2 is YNNKEL (reference sequence). V was clipped by 4 bases and J by 5 bases, with 13 bases between them. This CDR3 is 14 amino acids long. CDR3 protein: CASSLRTQRDTQYF. CDR3 nucleotide sequence: TGTGCCAGCAGCCTCCGGACCCAGCGAGATACGCAGTATTTT.